This T cell receptor beta chain was sequenced in a study of Graves' ophthalmopathy and Graves' hyperthyroidism. The CDR3 is made up of 14 amino acids. The junction had 6 bases not matched to a gene; V was cut back by 7 bases and J by 1 base. Of note for this clonotype: What it binds is unknown.

RNA transcripts yielded amplified TCR beta CDR3 regions. First-round RT-PCR relied on HTBI primers, and a second-round multiplex PCR came next. TCRdb reanalysed the multiplex PCR reads using MiXCR and keeps one entry per CDR3 protein. The profile shows around 1.1 million distinct CDR3 sequences, about 40% of them singletons. Regarding the study as a whole: As the model predicted ophthalmopathy progression, it achieved a sensitivity of nearly 71% and a specificity of around 76%.

The receptor was derived from an adult man with Graves' hyperthyroidism. V gene TRBV12-3 or TRBV12-4 combines with J gene TRBJ1-1; 7 bases align to TRBD1. Sequences were obtained from peripheral blood or thyroid tissue (not recorded which). The CDR3 sequence is CASTQTGTNTEAFF. In DNA form, the CDR3 reads TGTGCCAGCACCCAGACAGGGACGAACACTGAAGCTTTCTTT.